This is a list of T cell receptor beta chains from one sample in a study of shared T cell receptors in the human thymus. The table came from immunoSEQ multiplex PCR; TCRdb's copy has only in-frame clones and leaves some out. The sample gives about 660,000 clones, more than 70% of which show up once; 0.0094% is in the top ten. The sample also formed part of further work on human thymus T cells.

Sequences were obtained from thymocytes. These receptors were obtained from a boy under two years old with a congenital heart defect. The CDR3 runs from the conserved cysteine through the conserved F or W. Fields, in order: clone size, D gene, V gene, J gene, CDR3 protein, CDR3 DNA. The D gene is left open where the match is weak. Not all rows give a size; the values are once, few, many and, for expanded clones, a class.

.	.	TRBV28	TRBJ1-3	CASSGTNSGNTIYF	TGTGCCAGCAGTGGCACTAACTCTGGAAACACCATATATTTT
.	.	TRBV6-1	TRBJ2-7	CATITYEQYF	TGTGCCACCATAACTTACGAGCAGTACTTC
.	.	TRBV7-2	TRBJ1-1	CASSRDTRVAFF	TGTGCCAGCAGCCGGGACACGCGTGTAGCTTTCTTT
.	.	TRBV10-1	TRBJ1-5	CARCPTGNQPQHF	TGCGCCCGGTGCCCGACAGGTAATCAGCCCCAGCATTTT
.	.	TRBV10-3	TRBJ2-1	CAISVYRVISYNEQFF	TGTGCCATCAGTGTGTACCGAGTTATTTCCTACAATGAGCAGTTCTTC
.	TRBD1	TRBV5-1	TRBJ2-3	CASSFPRGRTDTQYF	TGCGCCAGCAGCTTCCCCAGGGGGCGCACAGATACGCAGTATTTT
.	TRBD1	TRBV7-9	TRBJ1-1	CASSYSGQGNTEAFF	TGTGCCAGCAGCTACTCGGGACAGGGGAACACTGAAGCTTTCTTT
.	TRBD2	TRBV27	TRBJ2-2	CASRRSPKGSTSGRGLSGELFF	TGTGCCAGCAGACGAAGCCCCAAAGGGTCGACTAGCGGGAGGGGGCTGTCCGGGGAGCTGTTTTTT
.	.	TRBV12-5	TRBJ2-1	CASGFFWGDDSYNEQFF	TGTGCTAGTGGTTTCTTCTGGGGGGACGACTCCTACAATGAGCAGTTCTTC
.	.	TRBV7-9	TRBJ1-1	CASSLVHRDTEAFF	TGTGCCAGCAGCTTAGTGCACAGGGACACTGAAGCTTTCTTT
.	TRBD1	TRBV4-1	TRBJ2-3	CASSQDLDRKGATTDTQYF	TGCGCCAGCAGCCAAGACCTAGACAGGAAGGGGGCCACCACAGATACGCAGTATTTT
.	TRBD1	TRBV4-2	TRBJ2-5	CASSQDRGAGTGGETQYF	TGTGCCAGCAGCCAAGATCGGGGCGCCGGGACAGGGGGAGAGACCCAGTACTTC
.	.	TRBV13	TRBJ2-7	CASSLTGGPDYEQYF	TGTGCCAGCAGCTTAACCGGCGGGCCAGACTACGAGCAGTACTTC
.	TRBD2	TRBV10-1	TRBJ2-1	CASSVAGVEGENEQFF	TGCGCCAGCAGTGTTGCGGGAGTGGAAGGGGAAAATGAGCAGTTCTTC
.	.	TRBV4-3	TRBJ1-4	CASSREREKLFF	TGCGCCAGCAGCCGCGAGAGGGAAAAACTGTTTTTT
once	.	TRBV27	TRBJ2-7	CASRKGSATYEQYF	TGTGCCAGCAGGAAGGGGTCGGCAACCTACGAGCAGTACTTC
.	TRBD1	TRBV18	TRBJ1-5	CASSDRDNQPQHF	TGTGCCAGCTCAGACAGGGACAATCAGCCCCAGCATTTT
.	.	TRBV7-2	TRBJ2-1	CASSAAMEQFF	TGTGCCAGCAGCGCCGCGATGGAGCAGTTCTTC
.	.	TRBV4-3	TRBJ1-2	CASSQFLHYFYGYTF	TGCGCCAGCAGCCAATTCCTTCACTACTTCTATGGCTACACCTTC